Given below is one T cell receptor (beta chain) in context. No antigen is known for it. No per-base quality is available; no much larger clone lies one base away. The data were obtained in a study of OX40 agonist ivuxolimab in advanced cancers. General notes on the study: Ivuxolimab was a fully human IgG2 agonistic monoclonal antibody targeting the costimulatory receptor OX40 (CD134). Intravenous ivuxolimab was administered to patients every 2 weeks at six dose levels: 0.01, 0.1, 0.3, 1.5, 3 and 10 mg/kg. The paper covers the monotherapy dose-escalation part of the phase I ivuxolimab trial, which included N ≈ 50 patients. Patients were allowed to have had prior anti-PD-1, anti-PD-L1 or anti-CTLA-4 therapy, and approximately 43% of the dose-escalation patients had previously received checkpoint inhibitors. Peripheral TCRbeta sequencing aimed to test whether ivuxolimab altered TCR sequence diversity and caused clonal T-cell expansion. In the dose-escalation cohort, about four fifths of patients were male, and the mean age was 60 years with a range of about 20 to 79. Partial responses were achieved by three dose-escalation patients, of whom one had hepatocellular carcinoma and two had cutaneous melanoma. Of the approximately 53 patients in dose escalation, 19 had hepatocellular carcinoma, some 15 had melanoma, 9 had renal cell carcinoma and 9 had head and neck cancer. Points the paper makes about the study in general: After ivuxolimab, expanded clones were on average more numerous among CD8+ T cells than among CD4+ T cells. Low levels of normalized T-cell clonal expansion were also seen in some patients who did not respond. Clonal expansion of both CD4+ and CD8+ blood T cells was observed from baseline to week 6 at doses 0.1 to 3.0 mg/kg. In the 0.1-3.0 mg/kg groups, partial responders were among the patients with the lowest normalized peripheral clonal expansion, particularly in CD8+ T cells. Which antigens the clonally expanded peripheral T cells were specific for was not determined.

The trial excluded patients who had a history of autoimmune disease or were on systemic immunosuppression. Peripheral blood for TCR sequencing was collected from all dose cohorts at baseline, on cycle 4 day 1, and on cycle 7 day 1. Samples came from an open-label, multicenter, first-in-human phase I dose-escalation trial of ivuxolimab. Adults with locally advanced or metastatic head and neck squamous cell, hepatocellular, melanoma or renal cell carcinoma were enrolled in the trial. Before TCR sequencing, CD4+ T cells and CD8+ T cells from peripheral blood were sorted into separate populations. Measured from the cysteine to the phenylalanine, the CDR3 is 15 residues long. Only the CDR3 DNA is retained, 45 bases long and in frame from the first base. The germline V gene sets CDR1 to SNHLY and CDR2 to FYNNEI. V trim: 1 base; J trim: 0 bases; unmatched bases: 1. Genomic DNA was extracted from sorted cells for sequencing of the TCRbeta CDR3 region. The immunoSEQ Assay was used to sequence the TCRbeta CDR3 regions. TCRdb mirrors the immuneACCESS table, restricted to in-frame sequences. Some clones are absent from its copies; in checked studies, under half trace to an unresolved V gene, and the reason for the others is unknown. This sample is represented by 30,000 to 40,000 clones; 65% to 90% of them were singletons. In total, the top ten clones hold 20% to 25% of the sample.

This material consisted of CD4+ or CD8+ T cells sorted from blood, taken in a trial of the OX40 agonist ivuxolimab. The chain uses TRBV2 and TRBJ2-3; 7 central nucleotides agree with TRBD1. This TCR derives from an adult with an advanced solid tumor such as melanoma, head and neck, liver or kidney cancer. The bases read TGTGCCAGCAGTGAAGTGGGACAGAGCACAGATACGCAGTATTTT. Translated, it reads CASSEVGQSTDTQYF.